A selection of T cell receptor beta chains follows, all from one sample in a study of CD8 T cells in ankylosing spondylitis. MiXCR, applied by TCRdb to the 5' RACE reads, yields one record per CDR3 protein. The table includes about 300,000 distinct CDR3 sequences, roughly 12% detected once. Sequenced input: blood, either unsorted or a sorted T cell fraction (not recorded which). These receptors were taken from a female donor with ankylosing spondylitis or in good health (not recorded which). CDR3s leave out the opening cysteine and the closing phenylalanine or tryptophan.

j_gene: TRBJ2-1; v_gene: TRBV12-3/TRBV12-4; CDR3aa: ATRAGLYNNEQF
j_gene: TRBJ2-1; v_gene: TRBV12-3/TRBV12-4; CDR3aa: ASSSGGLSYNEQF
j_gene: TRBJ2-7; v_gene: TRBV7-2; CDR3aa: ASSLGVVAYEQY
j_gene: TRBJ1-1; v_gene: TRBV5-1; CDR3aa: ASSLLGDGTEAF
j_gene: TRBJ1-3; v_gene: TRBV9; CDR3aa: ASSVAAGEGNTIY
j_gene: TRBJ1-6; v_gene: TRBV2; CDR3aa: ASGPERNSPLH
j_gene: TRBJ1-2; v_gene: TRBV28; CDR3aa: ASSLNDSPYGYT
j_gene: TRBJ2-3; v_gene: TRBV9; CDR3aa: ASSAPPGNTQY
j_gene: TRBJ2-7; v_gene: TRBV27; CDR3aa: ASSPRTSRGYEQY
j_gene: TRBJ1-2; v_gene: TRBV5-1; CDR3aa: ASILGIGYT
j_gene: TRBJ2-7; v_gene: TRBV20-1; CDR3aa: SASRRDASYEQY
j_gene: TRBJ1-6; v_gene: TRBV12-3/TRBV12-4; CDR3aa: ASSLVGRGVSPLH
j_gene: TRBJ2-5; v_gene: TRBV5-1; CDR3aa: ASSWTGDMETQY
j_gene: TRBJ1-2; v_gene: TRBV3-1; CDR3aa: ASSQVDRGLGGYT
j_gene: TRBJ2-5; v_gene: TRBV5-5; CDR3aa: ASSPGAPVGETQY
j_gene: TRBJ2-3; v_gene: TRBV12-3/TRBV12-4; CDR3aa: ASSSDRDTDTQY
j_gene: TRBJ2-1; v_gene: TRBV29-1; CDR3aa: SVADQAGGLNNEQF
j_gene: TRBJ2-1; v_gene: TRBV5-6; CDR3aa: ASSLPGLVKGHEQF
j_gene: TRBJ1-3; v_gene: TRBV5-1; CDR3aa: ASRPTGYSGNTIY
j_gene: TRBJ2-1; v_gene: TRBV5-5; CDR3aa: ASSPEGSYNEQF
j_gene: TRBJ2-1; v_gene: TRBV20-1; CDR3aa: SVIAGSNEQF
j_gene: TRBJ2-1; v_gene: TRBV12-3/TRBV12-4; CDR3aa: ASSGTGEQF
j_gene: TRBJ2-3; v_gene: TRBV7-2; CDR3aa: ASSITGNAADTQY
j_gene: TRBJ2-3; v_gene: TRBV18; CDR3aa: ASSPRVTDTQY
j_gene: TRBJ2-7; v_gene: TRBV7-2; CDR3aa: ASSLGPSYEPY
j_gene: TRBJ1-2; v_gene: TRBV12-3/TRBV12-4; CDR3aa: ASTPSGIGSVNYGYT
j_gene: TRBJ2-7; v_gene: TRBV5-1; CDR3aa: ASSFSRGLDREQY
j_gene: TRBJ1-6; v_gene: TRBV3-1; CDR3aa: ASSHSSTRSPLH
j_gene: TRBJ2-7; v_gene: TRBV5-1; CDR3aa: ASRWGPTYEQY
j_gene: TRBJ2-2; v_gene: TRBV5-8; CDR3aa: ASSLGLRGSGGELF
j_gene: TRBJ2-3; v_gene: TRBV3-1; CDR3aa: ASSQVFGEKNSTDTQY
j_gene: TRBJ2-7; v_gene: TRBV5-1; CDR3aa: ASSPGTKNYEQY
j_gene: TRBJ2-4; v_gene: TRBV20-1; CDR3aa: SAHISGTENIQY
j_gene: TRBJ2-1; v_gene: TRBV18; CDR3aa: ASSPMQDEQF
j_gene: TRBJ1-3; v_gene: TRBV28; CDR3aa: ASSLSLMPGQGATGNTIY
j_gene: TRBJ2-5; v_gene: TRBV5-1; CDR3aa: ASSLGHRQNQETQY
j_gene: TRBJ2-7; v_gene: TRBV20-1; CDR3aa: SRTPHGKSYEQY
j_gene: TRBJ1-3; v_gene: TRBV15; CDR3aa: ATSRAGTGNTIY
j_gene: TRBJ2-1; v_gene: TRBV4-1; CDR3aa: ASSVRLANNNEQF